This TCR beta chain derives from a study of chemoradiotherapy in HPV16-positive cancers. Samples were taken several times over chemoradiotherapy. The CDR3 extends over 14 amino acids. From germline, CDR1 is SQVTM and CDR2 ANQGSEA. After removal of 3 bases from V and 5 bases from J, the junction contained 8 bases not matched to a gene. Points from the study as a whole: For HPV16-positive patients, expanding HPV-responsive T cells associated with longer recurrence-free survival. The functional HPV-specific definition rests on just two HPV16-positive patients. Candidate HPV-specific clones and E7-related TCR motifs grew in tumor during treatment.

Clones were sequenced by immunoSEQ multiplex PCR, and TCRdb holds only the in-frame ones, with some missing. This sample carries about 3,000 clones, more than 75% of them seen once, and the ten largest clones take roughly 5%. About this clone itself: Its target is unknown.

Sample: tumor tissue, taken from a patient who underwent chemoradiotherapy. The J gene is TRBJ2-7, the V gene TRBV29-1; 9 nucleotides match TRBD2. This receptor was obtained from a human donor with HPV-associated anogenital cancer. CDR3 sequence: CSVEPSGRPDEQYF. In DNA form, the CDR3 reads TGCAGCGTTGAGCCCAGCGGGAGGCCCGACGAGCAGTACTTC.